This TCR beta chain was identified in a study of blood T cell repertoires in COVID-19. Across the study: Samples representing acute and convalescent COVID-19 were sourced from the United States, Italy and Spain. Sources were T cells, B-cell-depleted T cells, or PBMCs; the material itself was cDNA or gDNA.

CDR1 is LNHDA, CDR2 SQIVND, per germline (reference sequence). After removal of 4 bases from V and 3 bases from J, the junction contained 4 bases not matched to a gene. This CDR3 has 15 residues. A few counts support this clone. Original data processing: Estimates of nucleated cell counts were drawn from the amplification of reference gene primers. TCRdb keeps only in-frame clones here, not all; method: immunoSEQ multiplex PCR. The V and J calls and clone size were taken over from that table, and D and trimming were inferred from the DNA. Among about 100,000 clones, 65% to 75% were seen once, and the ten largest hold less than 6.5%.

The rearrangement links TRBV19 to TRBJ2-2; the match to TRBD1 covers 8 bases. The TCR was taken from an elderly man with acute or convalescent COVID-19. Sequencing was done on a sample of peripheral blood. The CDR3 DNA is TGTGCCAGTAGTAACGGACAGGGCGACACCGGGGAGCTGTTTTTT. Translated, it gives CASSNGQGDTGELFF.